This T cell receptor (beta chain) was documented in a study of T cells in localized non-small cell lung cancer. Regarding the study as a whole: Maximal T cell clonality occurred in uninvolved adjacent lung, with tumor ranking below it. The tumor had only one region sequenced, so heterogeneity remains possible. Greater T cell density in blood accompanied longer overall survival. A median of roughly 55 of the top 100 tumor clones appeared in adjacent lung, which was paired and uninvolved.

Concerning this clone itself: Its target is unknown.

TCRdb's table, derived via immunoSEQ multiplex PCR, lists solely in-frame clones and lacks some. The profile shows roughly 25,000 clones, around 87% of them singletons. After removal of 5 bases from V and 6 bases from J, the junction contained 10 bases not matched to a gene. The germline V gene encodes CDR1 SGHVS and CDR2 FNYEAQ. This CDR3 has 16 amino acids. Sample: peripheral blood, taken before any cancer treatment. The sequence came from a male donor older than 55 with stage II squamous cell lung carcinoma. The chain employs TRBV7-6 and TRBJ2-1; TRBD2 matches at 10 bases. The CDR3, as DNA: TGTGCCAGCAGCCTCCCTCTAGCGGGGGCCGCCAATGAGCAGTTCTTC. Protein product: CASSLPLAGAANEQFF.